The 32 T cell receptor beta chains listed next were all sequenced from one sample in a study of T cell changes during pregnancy in multiple sclerosis (dated by TCRdb to between 2018 and 2021). Libraries were constructed by the immunoSEQ multiplex PCR assay. In its TCRdb copy, this immuneACCESS table keeps in-frame sequences only and misses some clones. Where compared with another copy, unresolved V genes explain less than half of these, and the others have no known cause. The sample contains 30,000 or so clones, around nine tenths of them found a single time. The ten most abundant clones make up around 0.4% of the sample. Sequencing was performed on CD4+ T cells from peripheral blood mononuclear cells, taken in the second trimester of pregnancy. The source of these receptors is a female donor in good health, enrolled as a control in a pregnancy study.

The V call is TRBV5-5, the J call TRBJ2-3; TRBD1 aligns across 8 bases. Germline V CDR1 and CDR2: SGHKS, YYEKEE (reference sequence). The CDR3 is 15 residues long. The V segment lost 2 bases and the J segment 3 bases; nucleotides outside the gene matches: 5. In nucleotides, the CDR3 is TGTGCCAGCAGCTTTCCGACAGGGGTGACAGATACGCAGTATTTT. Its protein product is CASSFPTGVTDTQYF.

The V gene is TRBV6-5, the J gene TRBJ1-5; 9 nucleotides align to TRBD1. V gave up 4 bases and J gave up 7 bases; unmatched junction bases: 5. CDR3 size: 14 residues. CDR1 MNHEY and CDR2 SVGAGI come from the germline V gene. The CDR3 region has the DNA TGTGCCAGCAGTTTACAGGGGGCTAAGCAGCCCCAGCATTTT. Residues: CASSLQGAKQPQHF.

In this sample, this clone turned up once. V is TRBV6-5 and J is TRBJ1-2; 7 bases map to TRBD1. The CDR3 spans 14 residues. Germline V gene data show CDR1 as MNHEY and CDR2 as SVGAGI. Unmatched junction bases numbered 8, after V lost 2 bases and J lost 8 bases. CDR3 amino acids: CASSYLATGEGYTF. As DNA, the CDR3 is TGTGCCAGCAGTTACCTAGCCACAGGGGAGGGCTACACCTTC.

V gene TRBV18 combines with J gene TRBJ2-5, with 7 bases that match TRBD1. V shed 8 bases and J 3 bases; nucleotides not matched to a gene: 3. The germline gives CDR1 KGHSH, CDR2 LQKENI. The CDR3 contains 12 residues. The chain's CDR3 is CASRTGEETQYF. In nucleotides, the CDR3 is TGTGCCAGCCGCACAGGGGAAGAGACCCAGTACTTC. The whole variable domain, remainder taken from reference TRBV18 and TRBJ2-5, is NAGVMQNPRHLVRRRGQEARLRCSPMKGHSHVYWYRQLPEEGLKFMVYLQKENIIDESGMPKERFSAEFPKEGPSILRIQQVVRGDSAAYFCASRTGEETQYFGPGTRLLVL.

V usage is TRBV30 and J usage is TRBJ2-3, with D possibly being TRBD2 (5 bases). The V and J ends lost 3 bases and 6 bases respectively, with 19 bases between them. This CDR3 spans 15 amino acids. CDR1 GTSNPN and CDR2 SVGIG come from the germline V gene (reference sequence). The CDR3 region is CAWRRVDPATDTQYF. For the CDR3, the DNA is TGTGCCTGGAGGAGGGTAGATCCCGCCACGGATACGCAGTATTTT.

The chain links TRBV7-9 to TRBJ2-7; 8 bases map to TRBD1. Germline V gene sequence: CDR1 SEHNR, CDR2 FQNEAQ (reference sequence). This CDR3 spans 16 amino acids. V gave up 0 bases and J gave up 5 bases; unmatched junction bases: 9. The CDR3 protein is CASSLAIRTGSHEQYF. The CDR3 DNA sequence: TGTGCCAGCAGCTTAGCTATCAGGACAGGGTCCCACGAGCAGTACTTC.

This chain connects TRBV19 to TRBJ2-5; a weak D match, TRBD1 (5 bases). The CDR3 spans 13 residues. In germline, CDR1 is LNHDA, CDR2 SQIVND (reference sequence). V lost 3 bases and J 7 bases, leaving 12 bases between the germline ends. The CDR3 is CASSMNGRGTQYF. The CDR3 DNA reads TGTGCCAGTAGTATGAATGGTAGGGGGACCCAGTACTTC.

The chain recombines TRBV6-1 with TRBJ2-7; 11 nucleotides agree with TRBD2. The CDR3 is made up of 13 amino acids. CDR1 MNHNS and CDR2 SASEGT come from the germline V gene. V lost 6 bases to trimming and J lost 6 bases; unmatched junction nucleotides: 4. The CDR3 sequence: CASRRTSGFEQYF. CDR3 nucleotide sequence: TGTGCCAGCAGGCGGACTAGCGGGTTCGAGCAGTACTTC.

The chain combines TRBV6-1 with TRBJ2-1; 8 positions match TRBD2. Germline V gene lookup returns CDR1 MNHNS and CDR2 SASEGT. This CDR3 is built from 16 residues. The junction had 6 bases not matched to a gene; V was cut back by 4 bases and J by 1 base. CDR3 loop: CASSAQGLGSYNEQFF. The DNA for the CDR3 is TGTGCCAGCAGTGCGCAGGGACTAGGGTCCTACAATGAGCAGTTCTTC.

The chain has TRBV9 and TRBJ1-3, with a tentative D call TRBD1 (6 bases). Germline V gene data show CDR1 as SGDLS and CDR2 as YYNGEE. The CDR3 extends over 14 amino acids. The ends were cut back, 7 bases at V and 4 bases at J, with 15 bases in the middle. CDR3 nucleotides: TGTGCCAGCGGAATACAGGGTGAGGGAAACACCATATATTTT. Residues: CASGIQGEGNTIYF.

This clone showed up just once. V usage is TRBV9 and J usage is TRBJ2-2, with D possibly matching TRBD2 (6 bases). Looked up from germline, CDR1 is SGDLS and CDR2 is YYNGEE. Trimming shortened V by 4 bases and J by 1 base, and 14 bases separated the two germline ends. This CDR3 is built from 16 residues. CDR3 sequence reads: CASSPLAGLNTGELFF. The CDR3 DNA reads as TGTGCCAGCAGCCCTCTTGCGGGGCTGAACACCGGGGAGCTGTTTTTT.

J is TRBJ1-1 and V is TRBV7-2; no clear D. Germline V gene lookup returns CDR1 SGHTA and CDR2 FQGNSA. CDR3 length: 13 amino acids. The V end was cut by 1 base, the J end by 11 bases, with 14 bases between. The CDR3 loop reads CASSLEASLRAFF. CDR3 sequence (DNA): TGTGCCAGCAGCTTAGAGGCCTCTCTCAGGGCTTTCTTT.

The chain joins TRBV6-5 to TRBJ1-1; D is undetermined. Between the trimmed V and J ends, which lost 8 bases and 5 bases, there was a span of 15 bases. The CDR3 runs 13 residues. Germline loops: CDR1 MNHEY, CDR2 SVGAGI. The CDR3 nucleotides are TGTGCCAGCCGGACTCTTACCGGGACTGAAGCTTTCTTT. It is translated as CASRTLTGTEAFF.

As DNA, the CDR3 is TGTGCCAGCAGCTTGTATTCGGGGAGCGAGCAGTACTTC. Translation gives CASSLYSGSEQYF. The chain links TRBV5-4 to TRBJ2-7; D perhaps matches TRBD2 (5 bases). Germline V gene lookup returns CDR1 SGHNT and CDR2 YYREEE (reference sequence). V was shortened by 1 base and J by 6 bases, with 11 bases between the two germline ends. This CDR3 has 13 residues. The variable domain in full, completed from reference TRBV5-4 and TRBJ2-7, reads ETGVTQSPTHLIKTRGQQVTLRCSSQSGHNTVSWYQQALGQGPQFIFQYYREEENGRGNFPPRFSGLQFPNYSSELNVNALELDDSALYLCASSLYSGSEQYFGPGTRLTVT.

The CDR3 loop reads CASSLLENTGELFF. The CDR3, as DNA: TGTGCCAGCAGCTTACTAGAGAACACCGGGGAGCTGTTTTTT. This chain links TRBV5-5 with TRBJ2-2; D possibly corresponds to TRBD2 (5 bases). The CDR3 covers 14 residues. V lost 2 bases to trimming and J lost 1 base, with 6 bases between them. Germline CDR1 reads SGHKS; CDR2 reads YYEKEE (reference sequence).

This chain uses TRBV19 with TRBJ2-7, with D tentatively TRBD1 (6 bases). The CDR3 has 17 residues. V was cut by 1 base and J by 3 bases, with 19 bases left in between. Germline V gene sequence: CDR1 LNHDA, CDR2 SQIVND (reference sequence). The CDR3 sequence: CASSIAGAAGDIYEQYF. CDR3 nucleotides: TGTGCCAGTAGTATAGCCGGGGCGGCAGGGGACATCTACGAGCAGTACTTC. The full variable domain, with the rest looked up from reference TRBV19 and TRBJ2-7, is DGGITQSPKYLFRKEGQNVTLSCEQNLNHDAMYWYRQDPGQGLRLIYYSQIVNDFQKGDIAEGYSVSREKKESFPLTVTSAQKNPTAFYLCASSIAGAAGDIYEQYFGPGTRLTVT.

Of note for this clone: Germline and junction disagree at one end, which may indicate a read error. CDR3 protein: CAIRESDRQNTEAFF. For the CDR3, the DNA is TGTGCCATCAGGGAGTCGGACAGGCAGAACACTGAAGCTTTCTTT. The genes are TRBV10-3 and TRBJ1-1; 7 bases match TRBD1. Per germline, CDR1 ENHRY and CDR2 SYGVKD. The CDR3 sequence is 15 residues long.

This sequence joins TRBV10-3 and TRBJ2-1; 7 bases agree with TRBD2. Germline trimming cut 5 bases from V and 6 bases from J; bases unmatched to any gene: 4. Per germline, CDR1 ENHRY and CDR2 SYGVKD. The CDR3 sequence is 13 residues long. CDR3 sequence reads: CAISSGKGNEQFF. CDR3 nucleotides: TGTGCCATCAGTAGCGGGAAGGGCAATGAGCAGTTCTTC.

The gene calls are TRBV6-6 and TRBJ2-5; TRBD2 might be the D (6 bases). With 7 bases removed from V and 5 bases from J, the gap between germline ends came to 8 bases. The CDR3 is 11 amino acids. The germline gives CDR1 MNHNY, CDR2 SVGAGI (reference sequence). CDR3 DNA: TGTGCCAGCACCCGGGGGGAGACCCAGTACTTC. Its protein is CASTRGETQYF.

The rearrangement joins TRBV27 to TRBJ2-7, with a tentative D call TRBD1 (6 bases). Germline lookup yields CDR1 MNHEY and CDR2 SMNVEV (reference sequence). CDR3 length equals 12 residues. V was trimmed by 6 bases and J by 5 bases, leaving 11 bases between them. DNA for the CDR3: TGTGCCAGCAGGAACAGGGTACACGAGCAGTACTTC. Its translation: CASRNRVHEQYF.

The rearrangement links TRBV30 to TRBJ2-7; D possibly corresponds to TRBD2 (6 bases). Looked up from germline, CDR1 is GTSNPN and CDR2 is SVGIG (reference sequence). The CDR3 sequence is 12 residues long. Trimming pared 8 bases from V and 0 bases from J, leaving 11 bases between. Here the CDR3 reads CAGGLNSYEQYF. CDR3 in DNA: TGTGCCGGAGGGCTCAACTCCTACGAGCAGTACTTC.

The J gene is TRBJ1-2, the V gene TRBV11-2, with D possibly being TRBD1 (5 bases). With 5 bases removed from V and 8 bases from J, the gap between germline ends came to 18 bases. The CDR3 has 14 amino acids. CDR1 is SGHAT and CDR2 is FQNNGV in the germline V gene. The CDR3 DNA sequence: TGTGCCAGCAGCACGCAGGGCCTCGAGGAGGGCTACACCTTC. Its translation: CASSTQGLEEGYTF.

The chain links TRBV7-2 to TRBJ1-1, with 8 bases matching TRBD1. Looked up from germline, CDR1 is SGHTA and CDR2 is FQGNSA. The CDR3 spans 16 residues. V was clipped by 2 bases and J by 1 base; unmatched bases: 6. The CDR3 is CASSLPVDRANTEAFF. The DNA for the CDR3 is TGTGCCAGCAGCTTACCCGTGGACAGGGCGAACACTGAAGCTTTCTTT.

This clone has a single count. V usage is TRBV18 and J usage is TRBJ1-1; D is possibly TRBD1 (5 bases). CDR1 is KGHSH and CDR2 is LQKENI in the germline V gene. V lost 2 bases and J lost 3, with 10 bases in between. The CDR3 covers 14 residues. This CDR3 reads CASSPSRADTEAFF. For the CDR3, the DNA is TGTGCCAGCTCACCATCCAGGGCGGACACTGAAGCTTTCTTT.

The chain combines TRBV30 with TRBJ1-3, with a tentative D call TRBD1 (6 bases). The V gene lost 0 bases and the J gene lost 3 bases, with 15 bases spanning the gap. Germline V gives CDR1 GTSNPN, CDR2 SVGIG (reference sequence). The CDR3 extends over 16 amino acids. Here the CDR3 DNA reads TGTGCCTGGAGTGTTTTCGACAGGTCCTTTGGAAACACCATATATTTT. This translates into CAWSVFDRSFGNTIYF.

The chain couples TRBV25-1 to TRBJ1-1; 7 bases match TRBD1. This CDR3 is 14 amino acids long. Per germline, CDR1 MGHDK and CDR2 SYGVNS. V dropped 2 bases and J dropped 13; count of bases not matched to a gene: 13. The CDR3 DNA sequence: TGTGCCAGCAGTGAACTAGAGAAGGGGGCGGGAGGTTTCTTT. Its protein is CASSELEKGAGGFF.

The chain is built from TRBV6-5 and TRBJ2-7, with 8 nucleotides matching TRBD2. In germline, CDR1 is MNHEY, CDR2 SVGAGI. This CDR3 is built from 14 residues. V lost 2 bases and J lost 2; bases outside the gene matches: 2. For the CDR3, the DNA is TGTGCCAGCAGTTACCTAGCGGGTACCTACGAGCAGTACTTC. Translation: CASSYLAGTYEQYF.

Regarding this clone: The DNA is omitted, as the CDR3 cannot be located on it reliably, and the CDR3 follows TCRdb's listing. V gene TRBV30 combines with J gene TRBJ2-2; no check of the table's D call, TRBD2, against the DNA was made. Per the germline V gene, CDR1 is GTSNPN and CDR2 is SVGIG (reference sequence). The CDR3 is 14 amino acids long, termini counted. The CDR3 reads CAWSFLRFGGELFF.

The J gene is TRBJ2-4, the V gene TRBV5-4; 13 bases line up with TRBD2. V gave up 4 bases and J gave up 1 base; unmatched junction bases: 8. This CDR3 contains 18 residues. The germline V gene encodes CDR1 SGHNT and CDR2 YYREEE (reference sequence). CDR3 sequence reads: CASSPGLAGEWAKNIQYF. For the CDR3, the DNA is TGTGCCAGCAGCCCAGGACTAGCGGGAGAATGGGCCAAAAACATTCAGTACTTC.

The V and J genes are TRBV30 and TRBJ2-1; maybe TRBD2 (6 bases). Trimming took off 3 bases at V and 3 bases at J, with 15 bases between the two ends. The CDR3 loop spans 15 amino acids. Germline V gene lookup returns CDR1 GTSNPN and CDR2 SVGIG (reference sequence). In DNA form, the CDR3 reads TGTGCCTGGAGCGGCGGGGCGACTAGCTACAATGAGCAGTTCTTC. Its protein is CAWSGGATSYNEQFF. Variable domain in full (rest from reference TRBV30 and TRBJ2-1): SQTIHQWPATLVQPVGSPLSLECTVEGTSNPNLYWYRQAAGRGLQLLFYSVGIGQISSEVPQNLSASRPQDRQFILSSKKLLLSDSGFYLCAWSGGATSYNEQFFGPGTRLTVL.

This chain uses TRBV7-9 with TRBJ1-2; 8 bases map to TRBD1. Germline V gene lookup returns CDR1 SEHNR and CDR2 FQNEAQ (reference sequence). The trim removed 3 bases at V and 8 bases at J, leaving 8 bases unmatched. This CDR3 comprises 14 residues. The CDR3 nucleotides read TGTGCCAGCAGCTTTGGACAGGGTTTGCGAGGCTACACCTTC. It is translated as CASSFGQGLRGYTF.

This sequence joins TRBV15 and TRBJ2-7; 10 positions match TRBD1. V dropped 1 base and J dropped 7; count of bases not matched to a gene: 4. Germline-derived CDR1 and CDR2 are LNHNV and YYDKDF (reference sequence). The CDR3 extends over 14 amino acids. CDR3 region: CATSRVTGGWEQYF. The CDR3 DNA reads TGTGCCACCAGCAGAGTGACAGGGGGCTGGGAGCAGTACTTC.